Following are 20 T cell receptor beta chains from one sample sequenced in a study of T cell clonotyping in hematopoietic cell transplantation. Measured with immunoSEQ multiplex PCR; TCRdb has only the in-frame clones, and not every one. The table records some 9,300 clones, about three quarters of them present only once. The input for sequencing was PBMCs, taken 180 days after allogeneic stem cell transplant. These receptors all come from a male patient aged 40-50 years who had an allogeneic stem cell transplant from a related donor, so the T cells may come from the graft donor. Some clones in this sample may be carry-over from other donors' samples.

The V gene is TRBV5-8, the J gene TRBJ1-6; perhaps TRBD1 as D (6 bases). Germline assignment: CDR1 SGHTS and CDR2 YDEGEE. V was trimmed by 4 bases and J by 7 bases, leaving 15 bases between them. The CDR3 is made up of 15 amino acids. The CDR3 nucleotides read TGTGCCAGCAGCACGCGGACTGGGGGCAATTCACCCCTCCACTTT. Its protein is CASSTRTGGNSPLHF. The entire variable domain, with the rest obtained from reference TRBV5-8 and TRBJ1-6, is as follows: EAGVTQSPTHLIKTRGQQATLRCSPISGHTSVYWYQQALGLGLQFLLWYDEGEERNRGNFPPRFSGRQFPNYSSELNVNALELEDSALYLCASSTRTGGNSPLHFGNGTRLTVT.

This chain joins TRBV5-1 and TRBJ1-1; the D gene is possibly TRBD1 (5 bases). CDR1 SGHRS and CDR2 YFSETQ come from the germline V gene. The CDR3 is 14 amino acids. Between the trimmed V and J ends, which lost 5 bases and 1 base, there was a span of 12 bases. The CDR3 here is CASRPGTANTEAFF. The CDR3 DNA sequence: TGCGCCAGCAGACCCGGGACGGCGAACACTGAAGCTTTCTTT.

This clone turned up a few times. The chain has TRBV7-2 and TRBJ1-2; unclear D gene. The ends were cut back, 5 bases at V and 8 bases at J, with 9 bases in the middle. Germline loops: CDR1 SGHTA, CDR2 FQGNSA. This CDR3 has 11 residues. The CDR3 loop is CASSPMTGYTF. The CDR3 DNA reads as TGTGCCAGCAGCCCCATGACAGGCTACACCTTC. Based on the CDR3 plus reference TRBV7-2 and TRBJ1-2, the full variable domain is GAGVSQSPSNKVTEKGKDVELRCDPISGHTALYWYRQSLGQGLEFLIYFQGNSAPDKSGLPSDRFSAERTGGSVSTLTIQRTQQEDSAVYLCASSPMTGYTFGSGTRLTVV.

V and J are TRBV6-5 and TRBJ2-1, with a tentative D call TRBD1 (6 bases). V lost 4 bases, J lost 0 bases, and 10 bases lay in between. Germline loops: CDR1 MNHEY, CDR2 SVGAGI. This CDR3 has 15 residues. In DNA form, the CDR3 reads TGTGCCAGCAGTTTAATGGGGGCCTCCTACAATGAGCAGTTCTTC. Translating gives CASSLMGASYNEQFF.

The chain links TRBV5-1 to TRBJ1-2; D may be TRBD1 (5 bases). The CDR3 spans 15 residues. The V end was cut by 2 bases, the J end by 4 bases, with 15 bases between. CDR1 and CDR2 (germline): SGHRS, YFSETQ. CDR3 residues: CASSLSVGTLYGYTF. The CDR3, as DNA: TGCGCCAGCAGCTTATCCGTGGGGACTCTCTATGGCTACACCTTC.

This clone is a singleton in its sample. This chain links TRBV6-1 with TRBJ1-3; D gene unclear. The germline V and J ends were trimmed by 0 bases and 7 bases, with 16 bases remaining between them. The CDR3 consists of 16 residues. Per germline, CDR1 MNHNS and CDR2 SASEGT. CDR3 residues: CASSEAAPSGFNTIYF. The DNA of the CDR3 is TGTGCCAGCAGTGAAGCGGCTCCTTCGGGGTTTAACACCATATATTTT.

This chain connects TRBV7-2 to TRBJ2-3; TRBD2 aligns across 9 bases. With V trimmed by 5 bases and J by 3 bases, 12 bases remained unmatched. The CDR3 totals 17 residues. The V gene's germline CDR1 is SGHTA and CDR2 FQGNSA. The CDR3 here is CASSPLGGGARTDTQYF. For the CDR3, the DNA is TGTGCCAGCAGCCCCCTGGGCGGGGGGGCGAGGACAGATACGCAGTATTTT.

There are a few counts of this clone. V gene TRBV30 combines with J gene TRBJ1-1; a weak D match, TRBD1 (6 bases). V dropped 2 bases and J dropped 4 bases, with 11 bases sitting between them. The V gene's germline CDR1 is GTSNPN and CDR2 SVGIG (reference sequence). The CDR3 covers 13 residues. DNA of the CDR3: TGTGCCTGGAGTACCACAGGGCGCACTGAAGCTTTCTTT. Its protein product is CAWSTTGRTEAFF.

This clone showed up just a few times. The J gene is TRBJ2-7, the V gene TRBV28; D is possibly TRBD2 (6 bases). Trimming removed 3 bases at V and 0 bases at J, with 6 bases between. Germline CDR1 is MDHEN and CDR2 is SYDVKM. This CDR3 has 13 residues. Here the CDR3 reads CASSFGGSYEQYF. Written as DNA, the CDR3 is TGTGCCAGCAGTTTCGGGGGCTCCTACGAGCAGTACTTC. The full variable domain, completed using reference TRBV28 and TRBJ2-7, is DVKVTQSSRYLVKRTGEKVFLECVQDMDHENMFWYRQDPGLGLRLIYFSYDVKMKEKGDIPEGYSVSREKKERFSLILESASTNQTSMYLCASSFGGSYEQYFGPGTRLTVT.

V usage is TRBV7-2 and J usage is TRBJ2-7; 8 bases line up with TRBD1. This CDR3 region has 15 residues. J was trimmed by 7 bases and V by 5 bases; bases with no gene match: 13. CDR1 and CDR2 from the germline V gene are SGHTA and FQGNSA. The CDR3 sequence: CASSLQQGGSGEQYV. CDR3 nucleotides: TGTGCCAGCAGCCTCCAACAGGGGGGTTCTGGGGAGCAGTACGTC.

Judged by abundance, this clone is large. This chain connects TRBV15 to TRBJ1-2; weak D call: TRBD1 (5 bases). Trimming removed 0 bases at V and 3 bases at J, with 11 bases between. The CDR3 runs 15 residues. The germline CDR1 and CDR2 sequences are LNHNV and YYDKDF (reference sequence). The CDR3 coding sequence is TGTGCCACCAGCAGAGATAAGGGGACGGACTATGGCTACACCTTC. Protein product: CATSRDKGTDYGYTF.

The genes are TRBV27 and TRBJ2-5; D perhaps matches TRBD2 (6 bases). V lost 3 bases, J lost 0 bases, and 11 bases lay in between. Germline-derived CDR1 and CDR2 are MNHEY and SMNVEV (reference sequence). The CDR3 is 15 residues long. CDR3 coding DNA: TGTGCCAGCAGTTTCCGGGGGATCGACCAAGAGACCCAGTACTTC. Protein product: CASSFRGIDQETQYF.

This chain links TRBV5-6 with TRBJ2-3; possibly TRBD2 for D (6 bases). The CDR3 covers 17 residues. Trimming took 4 bases from V and 0 from J, leaving 18 bases between them. The V gene's germline CDR1 is SGHDT and CDR2 YYEEEE. The CDR3 loop reads CASSRRRAEGSTDTQYF. The CDR3 nucleotides are TGTGCCAGCAGCCGCAGGAGGGCCGAAGGGAGCACAGATACGCAGTATTTT. Filled out from reference TRBV5-6 and TRBJ2-3, the complete variable domain reads DAGVTQSPTHLIKTRGQQVTLRCSPKSGHDTVSWYQQALGQGPQFIFQYYEEEERQRGNFPDRFSGHQFPNYSSELNVNALLLGDSALYLCASSRRRAEGSTDTQYFGPGTRLTVL.

CDR3 protein: CASSPGGGEQPQHF. The CDR3 DNA reads as TGCGCCAGCAGCCCTGGGGGGGGAGAACAGCCCCAGCATTTT. V gene TRBV5-1 combines with J gene TRBJ1-5; a weak D match, TRBD1 (5 bases). Germline V CDR1 and CDR2: SGHRS, YFSETQ. The CDR3 consists of 14 residues. Trimming removed 4 bases from V and 7 bases from J, with 15 bases in between. The whole variable domain, remainder taken from reference TRBV5-1 and TRBJ1-5, is KAGVTQTPRYLIKTRGQQVTLSCSPISGHRSVSWYQQTPGQGLQFLFEYFSETQRNKGNFPGRFSGRQFSNSRSEMNVSTLELGDSALYLCASSPGGGEQPQHFGDGTRLSIL.

The genes are TRBV10-2 and TRBJ2-3; D is ambiguous. The germline CDR1 and CDR2 sequences are WSHSY and SAAADI. Deletions cut 7 bases from V and 2 bases from J, with 10 bases between. The CDR3 is 13 residues long. CDR3 region: CASTTSNTDTQYF. CDR3 in DNA: TGCGCCAGCACCACGTCTAACACAGATACGCAGTATTTT.

This clone was observed once. V is TRBV27 and J is TRBJ2-7; 7 bases line up with TRBD1. Germline CDR1 reads MNHEY; CDR2 reads SMNVEV (reference sequence). This CDR3 region has 14 residues. The trim removed 0 bases at V and 3 bases at J, leaving 2 bases unmatched. The CDR3 is CASSLSGTDYEQYF. As DNA, the CDR3 is TGTGCCAGCAGTTTATCGGGGACAGACTACGAGCAGTACTTC.

The chain recombines TRBV5-1 with TRBJ2-5; 7 nucleotides line up with TRBD1. The CDR3 covers 14 residues. With V trimmed by 7 bases and J by 4 bases, 10 bases remained unmatched. Germline V lookup: CDR1 SGHRS, CDR2 YFSETQ. The CDR3 here is CASGSGAGGETQYF. The CDR3, as DNA: TGCGCCAGCGGCTCAGGGGCAGGGGGAGAGACCCAGTACTTC.

The chain has TRBV14 and TRBJ1-4; D is uncertain. V was trimmed by 1 base and J by 8 bases, leaving 8 bases between them. This CDR3 is built from 13 residues. Germline V lookup: CDR1 SGHDN, CDR2 FVKESK. The CDR3 nucleotides read TGTGCCAGCAGCCAAGGTCTTCGGGAAAAACTGTTTTTT. It translates to CASSQGLREKLFF.

This clone was seen just once. This chain links TRBV7-9 with TRBJ2-7, with 9 bases fitting TRBD2. The CDR3 runs to 14 residues. V shed 4 bases, J shed 4 bases, and the junction held 5 bases outside the gene matches. Per germline, CDR1 SEHNR and CDR2 FQNEAQ (reference sequence). The CDR3 DNA sequence: TGTGCCAGCAGCTCCAGCGGGGGGCAGTACGAGCAGTACTTC. Translation gives CASSSSGGQYEQYF.

This clone was counted a few times. The chain couples TRBV6-4 to TRBJ2-6, with 8 positions matching TRBD1. V lost 0 bases, J lost 0 bases, and 16 bases stayed unmatched. The CDR3 is 22 amino acids. The germline V gene has CDR1 MRHNA and CDR2 SNTAGT. The CDR3 here is CASSDSLGGQAFVPSGANVLTF. CDR3 coding DNA: TGTGCCAGCAGTGACTCCCTAGGGGGACAGGCGTTTGTTCCCTCTGGGGCCAACGTCCTGACTTTC.